This TCR beta chain was captured by sequencing in a study of shared clonotypes between healthy human individuals. The repertoire was sequenced with immunoSEQ multiplex PCR; TCRdb's copy has only in-frame clones and lacks some. Of millions of clones listed, more than 80% are singletons. The CDR3 totals 15 residues. Looked up from germline, CDR1 is MDHEN and CDR2 is SYDVKM. Deletions cut 6 bases from V and 3 bases from J, with 18 bases between. Study-wide results and caveats: The study sampled only blood, and tissue repertoires likely differ.

Of note for this clone: The antigen remains unidentified.

The source of this sequence is a man aged 18 to 30 in good health. Some clones in this sample may be carry-over from other donors' samples. V is TRBV28 and J is TRBJ2-7; D may be TRBD2 (6 bases). Sequencing was carried out using naive CD4+ T cells from PBMCs. As for subset: CD45RA+ positively selected. The CDR3 region has the DNA TGTGCCAGCAGACCCGAGGGTGGGACTGGCTACGAGCAGTACTTC. The encoded protein is CASRPEGGTGYEQYF.